The 19 T cell receptor beta chains presented below share a single source sample, sequenced in a study of blood T cell repertoires in COVID-19. The method was immunoSEQ multiplex PCR; TCRdb's version includes in-frame clones alone and lacks a portion of them. Counted here are about 260,000 clones, over 75% occurring once; the ten biggest clones make up roughly 2.5%. Sequencing was done on a sample of peripheral blood. These receptors originate from a woman between 50 and 59 years old with acute or convalescent COVID-19.

The chain joins TRBV28 to TRBJ1-1; 8 nucleotides line up with TRBD1. This CDR3 is built from 13 residues. Trimming removed 11 bases from V and 3 bases from J; junction bases left unmatched: 8. Germline CDR1 MDHEN, CDR2 SYDVKM. The CDR3 protein is CAAKTGAYTEAFF. In nucleotides, the CDR3 is TGTGCCGCAAAGACAGGGGCTTACACTGAAGCTTTCTTT.

This clone was counted once. The chain recombines TRBV19 with TRBJ2-7; tentatively, D is TRBD2 (6 bases). With 7 bases removed from V and 0 bases from J, the gap between germline ends came to 13 bases. There are 14 residues in the CDR3. Germline CDR1 is LNHDA and CDR2 is SQIVND (reference sequence). The CDR3 DNA follows: TGTGCCAGTACCGAAACCGGGAGCTCCTACGAGCAGTACTTC. Amino acid sequence: CASTETGSSYEQYF.

This clone showed up just once. This sequence joins TRBV7-6 and TRBJ2-5; TRBD2 agrees at 11 bases. Germline V CDR1 and CDR2: SGHVS, FNYEAQ. The length of the CDR3 is 15 residues. V lost 5 bases, J lost 6 bases, and 8 bases stayed unmatched. CDR3 region: CASSALAGGRKTQYF. The CDR3 DNA reads as TGTGCCAGCAGCGCCCTAGCGGGAGGACGGAAGACCCAGTACTTC.

The V gene is TRBV6-5, the J gene TRBJ1-4; D is unresolved. Germline V lookup: CDR1 MNHEY, CDR2 SVGAGI. Trimming pared 2 bases from V and 8 bases from J, leaving 9 bases between. CDR3 size: 13 residues. This chain's CDR3 is CASSYHRSEKLFF. In DNA form, the CDR3 reads TGTGCCAGCAGTTACCACCGGTCGGAAAAACTGTTTTTT.

This chain joins TRBV5-1 and TRBJ2-3, with a possible D match to TRBD1 (6 bases). The CDR3 is made up of 16 amino acids. Looked up from germline, CDR1 is SGHRS and CDR2 is YFSETQ. V shed 2 bases and J shed 2 bases, with 15 bases lying between them. DNA of the CDR3: TGCGCCAGCAGCTTCCCGAAACAGGGAAACACAGATACGCAGTATTTT. It translates to CASSFPKQGNTDTQYF.

The chain is built from TRBV5-1 and TRBJ2-5, with TRBD2 as a possible D gene (7 bases). The CDR3 covers 15 residues. Per the germline V gene, CDR1 is SGHRS and CDR2 is YFSETQ. V was shortened by 3 bases and J by 7 bases, with 19 bases between the two germline ends. CDR3 nucleotide sequence: TGCGCCAGCAGCTGGACACAGGGAGGGTTAGGGACCCAGTACTTC. It codes for CASSWTQGGLGTQYF.

The chain couples TRBV18 to TRBJ2-3; TRBD2 matches 10 bases. This CDR3 contains 16 residues. Losses at the gene ends were 0 bases for V and 5 bases for J; bases not matched to a gene: 5. In germline, CDR1 is KGHSH, CDR2 LQKENI. CDR3 sequence: CASSPPASGGQDTQYF. CDR3 in DNA: TGTGCCAGCTCACCACCGGCTAGCGGGGGCCAAGATACGCAGTATTTT. Full variable domain (rest looked up from reference TRBV18 and TRBJ2-3): NAGVMQNPRHLVRRRGQEARLRCSPMKGHSHVYWYRQLPEEGLKFMVYLQKENIIDESGMPKERFSAEFPKEGPSILRIQQVVRGDSAAYFCASSPPASGGQDTQYFGPGTRLTVL.

The chain uses TRBV4-3 and TRBJ2-5; 7 nucleotides match TRBD1. Trimming removed 0 bases from V and 3 bases from J; junction bases left unmatched: 13. The CDR3 spans 18 residues. CDR1 is LGHNA and CDR2 is YSLEER in the germline V gene. CDR3 sequence (DNA): TGCGCCAGCAGCCAAGACGCGCCCCTGACAGGGCTGGAAGAGACCCAGTACTTC. Protein product: CASSQDAPLTGLEETQYF.

The chain joins TRBV27 to TRBJ1-1; maybe TRBD1 (5 bases). CDR1 is MNHEY, CDR2 SMNVEV, per germline (reference sequence). Trimming removed 0 bases at V and 3 bases at J, with 14 bases between. This CDR3 spans 16 amino acids. CDR3 nucleotides: TGTGCCAGCAGTTTATCCCCAGGGTTGTTTGACACTGAAGCTTTCTTT. Protein product: CASSLSPGLFDTEAFF.

This rearrangement joins TRBV5-1 to TRBJ2-2; 15 positions agree with TRBD2. V gave up 4 bases and J gave up 13 bases; unmatched junction bases: 17. The CDR3 runs to 18 residues. Germline values: CDR1 SGHRS, CDR2 YFSETQ. The CDR3 coding sequence is TGCGCCAGCAGCCCCGGGACTAGCGGGAGGACTTCTTACCAGGCGCTGTTTTTT. Its protein is CASSPGTSGRTSYQALFF.

This clone was seen only once. The chain has TRBV5-1 and TRBJ2-5; 7 bases agree with TRBD2. The germline V gene encodes CDR1 SGHRS and CDR2 YFSETQ. The CDR3 extends over 14 amino acids. V lost 5 bases, J lost 5 bases, and 9 bases stayed unmatched. The CDR3: CASRVLAARETQYF. The CDR3 DNA reads TGCGCCAGCAGGGTCCTAGCGGCCAGGGAGACCCAGTACTTC.

This clone appeared a single time. The V gene is TRBV24-1, the J gene TRBJ2-1, with 8 bases fitting TRBD2. V dropped 0 bases and J dropped 7; count of bases not matched to a gene: 7. The V gene's germline CDR1 is KGHDR and CDR2 SFDVKD. The CDR3 runs 16 residues. The CDR3 loop reads CATSDLRGRPFNEQFF. The CDR3 region has the DNA TGTGCCACCAGTGATTTGCGCGGGAGGCCTTTTAATGAGCAGTTCTTC.

This rearrangement joins TRBV5-8 to TRBJ1-3; D possibly corresponds to TRBD1 (6 bases). The CDR3 is made up of 15 amino acids. Trimming cost V 4 bases and J 0 bases, with 11 bases left between them. Germline CDR1 and CDR2: SGHTS and YDEGEE. The CDR3 bases are TGTGCCAGCAGCAAAGACAGGATCTCTGGAAACACCATATATTTT. Translating gives CASSKDRISGNTIYF.

This clone was found once. This sequence joins TRBV5-1 and TRBJ2-2; possible D gene TRBD1, 6 bases. In germline, CDR1 is SGHRS, CDR2 YFSETQ. With 2 bases removed from V and 4 bases from J, the gap between germline ends came to 15 bases. CDR3 length equals 16 residues. CDR3 protein: CASSLTGSRSTGELFF. As DNA, the CDR3 is TGCGCCAGCAGCTTAACAGGGTCGCGTAGCACCGGGGAGCTGTTTTTT.

The rearrangement links TRBV28 to TRBJ2-1; 16 bases line up with TRBD2. CDR1 is MDHEN, CDR2 SYDVKM, per germline. V was pared by 10 bases and J by 8 bases, with 2 bases of the junction left unmatched. This CDR3 is built from 13 residues. In DNA form, the CDR3 reads TGTGCCACCGGGACTAGCGGGAGGGATGAGCAGTTCTTC. Encoded protein: CATGTSGRDEQFF.

This clone was recorded a few times. The rearrangement joins TRBV6-5 to TRBJ1-3; TRBD1 matches at 8 bases. The CDR3 length is 15 residues. Germline V CDR1 and CDR2: MNHEY, SVGAGI. With V trimmed by 7 bases and J by 2 bases, 7 bases remained unmatched. CDR3: CASTLQGVTGNTIYF. The DNA for the CDR3 is TGTGCCAGCACTCTACAGGGGGTAACTGGAAACACCATATATTTT.

The J gene is TRBJ2-7, the V gene TRBV11-2; a possible D gene is TRBD1 (6 bases). CDR1 is SGHAT and CDR2 is FQNNGV in the germline V gene. This CDR3 is built from 11 residues. The V end was cut by 6 bases, the J end by 5 bases, with 8 bases between. CDR3 residues: CASSTGNEQYF. Here the CDR3 DNA reads TGTGCCAGCAGTACAGGGAACGAGCAGTACTTC.

This clone appeared once. V is TRBV5-1 and J is TRBJ1-4, with D perhaps TRBD1 (6 bases). V gave up 1 base and J gave up 12 bases, with 19 bases separating them. The CDR3 is 15 amino acids. Per the germline V gene, CDR1 is SGHRS and CDR2 is YFSETQ. The CDR3 DNA reads TGCGCCAGCAGCTTGAGGGGGGGCCCTAGGAGTGAACTGTTTTTT. The encoded protein is CASSLRGGPRSELFF.

On this clone: The junction shows a germline mismatch at one end, possibly a read error. The chain employs TRBV7-9 and TRBJ2-7; TRBD2 aligns across 10 bases. The CDR3 has 17 amino acids. Per germline, CDR1 SEHNR and CDR2 FQNEAQ (reference sequence). CDR3 in amino acids: CASRPTAGTSERSYGNF. In DNA, the CDR3 is TGTGCCAGCAGACCCACTGCAGGGACTAGCGAACGCAGCTATGGGAACTTC.